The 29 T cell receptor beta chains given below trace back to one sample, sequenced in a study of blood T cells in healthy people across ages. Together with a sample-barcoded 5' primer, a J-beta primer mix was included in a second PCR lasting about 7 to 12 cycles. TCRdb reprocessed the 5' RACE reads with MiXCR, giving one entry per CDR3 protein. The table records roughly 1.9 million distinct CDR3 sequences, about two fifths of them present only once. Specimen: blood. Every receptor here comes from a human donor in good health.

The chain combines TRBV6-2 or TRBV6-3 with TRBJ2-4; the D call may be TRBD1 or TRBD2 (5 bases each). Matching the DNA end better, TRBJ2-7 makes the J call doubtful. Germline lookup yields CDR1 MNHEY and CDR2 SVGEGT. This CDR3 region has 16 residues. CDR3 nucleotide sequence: TGTGCCAGCAGTCAACGGACGGGGACCGCCCGTTACGAGCAGTACTTC. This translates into CASSQRTGTARYEQYF.

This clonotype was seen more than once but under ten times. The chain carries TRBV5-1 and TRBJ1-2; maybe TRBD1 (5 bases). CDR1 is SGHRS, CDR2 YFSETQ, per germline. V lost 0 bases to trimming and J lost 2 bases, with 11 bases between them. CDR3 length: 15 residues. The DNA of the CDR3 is TGCGCCAGCAGCTTGGTGGTTTCAGGGAACTATGGCTACACCTTC. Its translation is CASSLVVSGNYGYTF.

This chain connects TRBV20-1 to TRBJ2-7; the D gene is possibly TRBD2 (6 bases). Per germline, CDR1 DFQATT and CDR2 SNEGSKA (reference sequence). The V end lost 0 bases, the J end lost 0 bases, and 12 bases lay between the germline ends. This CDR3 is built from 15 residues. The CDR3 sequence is CSARDGDSSSYEQYF. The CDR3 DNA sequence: TGCAGTGCTAGAGACGGGGACTCGAGCTCCTACGAGCAGTACTTC.

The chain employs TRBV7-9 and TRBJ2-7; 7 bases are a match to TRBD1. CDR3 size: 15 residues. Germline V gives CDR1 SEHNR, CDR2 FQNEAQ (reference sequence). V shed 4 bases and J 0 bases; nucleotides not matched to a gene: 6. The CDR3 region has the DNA TGTGCCAGCAGCTGGGAGACAGGGAGCTCCTACGAGCAGTACTTC. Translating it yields CASSWETGSSYEQYF.

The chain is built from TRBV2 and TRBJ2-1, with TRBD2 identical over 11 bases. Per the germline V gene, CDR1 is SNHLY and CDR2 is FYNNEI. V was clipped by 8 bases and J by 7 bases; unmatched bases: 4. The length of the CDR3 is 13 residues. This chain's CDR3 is CASFWTSGNEQFF. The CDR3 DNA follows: TGTGCCAGCTTTTGGACTAGCGGGAATGAGCAGTTCTTC. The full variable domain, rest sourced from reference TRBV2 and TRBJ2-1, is EPEVTQTPSHQVTQMGQEVILRCVPISNHLYFYWYRQILGQKVEFLVSFYNNEISEKSEIFDDQFSVERPDGSNFTLKIRSTKLEDSAMYFCASFWTSGNEQFFGPGTRLTVL.

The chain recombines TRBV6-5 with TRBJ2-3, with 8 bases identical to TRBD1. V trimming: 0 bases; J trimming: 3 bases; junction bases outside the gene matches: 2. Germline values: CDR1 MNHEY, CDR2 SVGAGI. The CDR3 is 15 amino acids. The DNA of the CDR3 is TGTGCCAGCAGTTACTCAGACAGGGGTACAGATACGCAGTATTTT. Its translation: CASSYSDRGTDTQYF.

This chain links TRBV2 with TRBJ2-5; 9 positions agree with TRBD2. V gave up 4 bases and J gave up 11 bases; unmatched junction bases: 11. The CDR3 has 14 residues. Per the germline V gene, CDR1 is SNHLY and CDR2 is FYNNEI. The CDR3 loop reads CASSARGGAGEQYF. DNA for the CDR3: TGTGCCAGCAGTGCGCGCGGGGGGGCCGGGGAGCAGTACTTC. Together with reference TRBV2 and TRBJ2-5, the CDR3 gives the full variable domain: EPEVTQTPSHQVTQMGQEVILRCVPISNHLYFYWYRQILGQKVEFLVSFYNNEISEKSEIFDDQFSVERPDGSNFTLKIRSTKLEDSAMYFCASSARGGAGEQYFGPGTRLLVL.

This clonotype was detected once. CDR3 sequence (DNA): TGTGCCAGCAGCCAGCCCTTAGCGGGGGAAGAGACCCAGTACTTC. This codes for CASSQPLAGEETQYF. J is TRBJ2-5 and V is TRBV7-2, with TRBD2 matching over 9 bases. There are 15 residues in the CDR3. The V segment lost 5 bases and the J segment 3 bases; nucleotides outside the gene matches: 7. Looked up from germline, CDR1 is SGHTA and CDR2 is FQGNSA.

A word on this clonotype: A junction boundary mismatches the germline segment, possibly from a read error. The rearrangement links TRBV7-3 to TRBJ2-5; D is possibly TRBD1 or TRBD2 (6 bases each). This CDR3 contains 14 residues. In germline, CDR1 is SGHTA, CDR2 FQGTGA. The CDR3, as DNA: TGTGCCAACAGCCCCCGGGGGCCAATGGAGACCCGGTACTTC. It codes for CANSPRGPMETRYF.

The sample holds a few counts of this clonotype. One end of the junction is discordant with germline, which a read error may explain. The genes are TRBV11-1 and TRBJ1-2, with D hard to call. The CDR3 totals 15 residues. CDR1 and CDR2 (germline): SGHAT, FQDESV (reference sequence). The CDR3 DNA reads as TGTACCAGCAGCGCGAGGAGGTTTAGCAACTATGGCTACACCTTC. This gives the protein CTSSARRFSNYGYTF.

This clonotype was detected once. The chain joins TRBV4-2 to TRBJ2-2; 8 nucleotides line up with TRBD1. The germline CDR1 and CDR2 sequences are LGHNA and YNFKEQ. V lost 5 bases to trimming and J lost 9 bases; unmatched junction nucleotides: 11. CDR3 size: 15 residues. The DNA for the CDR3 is TGTGCCAGCAGCTCCGGACAGGGAATTGATCGGGAGCTGTTTTTT. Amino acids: CASSSGQGIDRELFF.

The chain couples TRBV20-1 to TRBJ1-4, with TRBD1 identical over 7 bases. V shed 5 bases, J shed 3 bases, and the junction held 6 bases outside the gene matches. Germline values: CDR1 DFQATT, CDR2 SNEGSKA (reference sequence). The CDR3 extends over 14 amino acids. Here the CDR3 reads CSAQKGAANEKLFF. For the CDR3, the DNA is TGCAGTGCTCAAAAGGGGGCGGCTAATGAAAAACTGTTTTTT.

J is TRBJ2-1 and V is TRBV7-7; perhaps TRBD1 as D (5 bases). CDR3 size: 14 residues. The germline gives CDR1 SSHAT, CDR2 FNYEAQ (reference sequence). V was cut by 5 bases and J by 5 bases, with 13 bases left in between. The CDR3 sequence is CASSLRQSHNEQFF. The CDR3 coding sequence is TGTGCCAGCAGCCTAAGACAGTCCCACAATGAGCAGTTCTTC. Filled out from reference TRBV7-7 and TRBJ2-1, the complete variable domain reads GAGVSQSPRYKVTKRGQDVTLRCDPISSHATLYWYQQALGQGPEFLTYFNYEAQPDKSGLPSDRFSAERPEGSISTLTIQRTEQRDSAMYRCASSLRQSHNEQFFGPGTRLTVL.

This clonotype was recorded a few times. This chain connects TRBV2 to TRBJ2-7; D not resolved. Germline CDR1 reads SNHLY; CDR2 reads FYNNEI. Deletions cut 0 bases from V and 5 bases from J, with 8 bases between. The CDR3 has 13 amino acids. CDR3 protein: CASSEAYNHEQYF. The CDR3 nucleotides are TGTGCCAGCAGTGAAGCGTACAACCACGAGCAGTACTTC.

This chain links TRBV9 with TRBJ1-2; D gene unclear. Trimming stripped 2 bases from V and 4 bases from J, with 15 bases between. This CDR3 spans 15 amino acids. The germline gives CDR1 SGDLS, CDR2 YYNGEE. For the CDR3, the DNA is TGTGCCAGCAGCGTGAAGGTGGTATCCCCCTATGGCTACACCTTC. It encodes CASSVKVVSPYGYTF.

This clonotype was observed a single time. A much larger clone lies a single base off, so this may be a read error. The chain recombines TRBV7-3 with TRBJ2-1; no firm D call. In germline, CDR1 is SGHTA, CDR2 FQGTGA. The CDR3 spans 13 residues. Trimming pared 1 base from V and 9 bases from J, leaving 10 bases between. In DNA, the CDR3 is TGTGCCAGCAGCTTAATGTGGGTCAGTGAGCAGTTCTTC. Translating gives CASSLMWVSEQFF.

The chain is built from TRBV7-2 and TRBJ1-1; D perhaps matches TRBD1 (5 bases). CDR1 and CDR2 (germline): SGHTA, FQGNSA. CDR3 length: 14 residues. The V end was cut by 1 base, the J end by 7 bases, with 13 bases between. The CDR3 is CASSLVGWGGEAFF. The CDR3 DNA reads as TGTGCCAGCAGCTTAGTCGGCTGGGGCGGTGAAGCTTTCTTT.

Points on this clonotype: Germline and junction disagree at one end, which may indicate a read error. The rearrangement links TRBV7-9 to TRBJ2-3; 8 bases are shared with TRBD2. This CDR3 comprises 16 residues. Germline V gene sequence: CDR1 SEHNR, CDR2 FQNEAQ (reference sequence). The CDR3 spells CASSTGGGYRTDMQYF. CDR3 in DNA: TGTGCCAGCAGCACAGGCGGGGGGTACCGCACAGATATGCAGTATTTT.

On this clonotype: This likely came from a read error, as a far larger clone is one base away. Here the CDR3 reads CASNRDRAYEQYF. CDR3 DNA sequence: TGTGCCAGCAACCGGGACAGGGCCTACGAGCAGTACTTC. The rearrangement joins TRBV7-2 to TRBJ2-7; TRBD1 agrees at 9 bases. The germline V gene has CDR1 SGHTA and CDR2 FQGNSA. V dropped 7 bases and J dropped 2; count of bases not matched to a gene: 3. The CDR3 consists of 13 residues.

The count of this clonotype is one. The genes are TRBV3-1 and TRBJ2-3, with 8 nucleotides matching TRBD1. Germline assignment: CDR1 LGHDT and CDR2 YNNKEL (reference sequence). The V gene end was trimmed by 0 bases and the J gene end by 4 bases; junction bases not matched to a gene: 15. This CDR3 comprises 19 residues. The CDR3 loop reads CASSQDISFGTGKPDTQYF. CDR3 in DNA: TGTGCCAGCAGCCAAGACATTAGCTTTGGGACAGGTAAACCAGATACGCAGTATTTT.

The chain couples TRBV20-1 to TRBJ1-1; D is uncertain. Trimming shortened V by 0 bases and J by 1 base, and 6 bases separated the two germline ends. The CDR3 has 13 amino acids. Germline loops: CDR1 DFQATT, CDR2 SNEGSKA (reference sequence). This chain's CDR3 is CSAREAWNTEAFF. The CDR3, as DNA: TGCAGTGCTAGAGAGGCCTGGAACACTGAAGCTTTCTTT.

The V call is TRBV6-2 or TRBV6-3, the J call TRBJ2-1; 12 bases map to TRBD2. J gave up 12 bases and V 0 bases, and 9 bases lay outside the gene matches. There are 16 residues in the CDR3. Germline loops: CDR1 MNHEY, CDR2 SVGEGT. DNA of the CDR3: TGTGCCAGCAGTTACTCCCGGACTAGCGGGGACGTGTGGCAGTTCTTC. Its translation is CASSYSRTSGDVWQFF.

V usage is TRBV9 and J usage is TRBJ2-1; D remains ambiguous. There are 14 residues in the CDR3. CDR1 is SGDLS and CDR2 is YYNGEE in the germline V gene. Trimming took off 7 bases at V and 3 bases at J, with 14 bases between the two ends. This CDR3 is CASGPPGNYNEQFF. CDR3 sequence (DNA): TGTGCCAGCGGCCCGCCAGGTAACTACAATGAGCAGTTCTTC.

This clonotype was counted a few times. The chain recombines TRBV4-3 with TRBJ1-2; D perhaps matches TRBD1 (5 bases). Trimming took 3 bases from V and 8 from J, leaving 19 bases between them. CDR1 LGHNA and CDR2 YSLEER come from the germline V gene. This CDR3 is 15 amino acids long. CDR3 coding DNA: TGCGCCAGCAGCCAGGATTTGGGGCAGGGACTCGGCTACACCTTC. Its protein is CASSQDLGQGLGYTF.

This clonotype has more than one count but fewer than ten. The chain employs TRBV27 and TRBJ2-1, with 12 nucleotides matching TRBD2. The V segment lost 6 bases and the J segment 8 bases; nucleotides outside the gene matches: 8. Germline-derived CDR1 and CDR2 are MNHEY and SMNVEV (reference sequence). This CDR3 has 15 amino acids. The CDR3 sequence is CASSSPSGGAYEQFF. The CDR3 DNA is TGTGCCAGCAGCTCTCCTAGCGGGGGGGCATATGAGCAGTTCTTC.

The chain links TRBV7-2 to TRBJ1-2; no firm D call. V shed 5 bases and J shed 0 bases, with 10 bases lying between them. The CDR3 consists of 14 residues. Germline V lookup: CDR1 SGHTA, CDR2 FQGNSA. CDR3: CASSLTTSNYGYTF. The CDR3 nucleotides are TGTGCCAGCAGCCTCACGACATCTAACTATGGCTACACCTTC.

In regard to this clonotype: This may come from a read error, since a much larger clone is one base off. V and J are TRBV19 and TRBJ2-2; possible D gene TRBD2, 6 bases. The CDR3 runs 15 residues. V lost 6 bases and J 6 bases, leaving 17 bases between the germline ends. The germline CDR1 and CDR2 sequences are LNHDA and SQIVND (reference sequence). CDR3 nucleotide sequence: TGTGCCAGTAGGACGACGGGACTCAACGCCGGGGAGCTGTTTTTT. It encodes CASRTTGLNAGELFF.

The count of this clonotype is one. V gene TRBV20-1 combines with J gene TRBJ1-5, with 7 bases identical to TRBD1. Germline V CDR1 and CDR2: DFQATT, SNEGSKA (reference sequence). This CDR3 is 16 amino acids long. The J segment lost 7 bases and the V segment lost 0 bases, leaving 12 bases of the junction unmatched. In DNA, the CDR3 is TGCAGTGCTAGAGACGCCGGGACAGTAGAAAAACAGCCCCAGCATTTT. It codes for CSARDAGTVEKQPQHF.

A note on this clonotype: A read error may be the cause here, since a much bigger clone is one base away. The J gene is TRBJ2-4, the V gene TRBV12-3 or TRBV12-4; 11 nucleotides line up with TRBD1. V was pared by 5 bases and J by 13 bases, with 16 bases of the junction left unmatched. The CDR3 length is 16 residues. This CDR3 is CASSHRGQGAGNEQYF. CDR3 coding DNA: TGTGCCAGCAGTCACAGAGGACAGGGGGCGGGCAATGAGCAGTACTTC.